This T cell receptor (beta chain) was identified in a study of blood T cell repertoires in COVID-19. The overall study: The United States, Italy and Spain provided the acute and convalescent COVID-19 samples.

The repertoire was sequenced with immunoSEQ multiplex PCR; TCRdb's copy has only in-frame clones and lacks some. The table shows approximately 360,000 clones, with roughly 90% occurring only once. The V end was cut by 5 bases, the J end by 5 bases, with 12 bases between. In germline, CDR1 is SGHNT, CDR2 YENEEA. The CDR3 is 13 amino acids. This TCR derives from a man aged 40-49 years with acute or convalescent COVID-19. The sample taken for sequencing was peripheral blood. The chain links TRBV11-3 to TRBJ2-5; the D gene is possibly TRBD2 (7 bases). The DNA of the CDR3 is TGTGCCAGCAGCGTACAGGGAGGGGAGACCCAGTACTTC. It yields the protein CASSVQGGETQYF.